The entry below describes one T cell receptor (beta chain). This clone was seen many times. The antigen it recognizes is unknown. Base qualities are not recorded, but no much larger clone differs from it by a single base. V and J are trimmed by 6 bases and 7 bases, and the gene matches miss 7 bases of the junction. The CDR3 measures 13 amino acids from cysteine to phenylalanine. Only the CDR3 DNA stays, 39 bases, in frame from base 1. The germline V gene (reference sequence) gives CDR1 as SGHNT and CDR2 as YYREEE. This specimen belongs to a study of cytomegalovirus exposure and HLA in healthy donors (dated by TCRdb to the late 2010s). Looking at the study overall: An earlier analysis of roughly 610 of the donors reported 276 Gb of sequence data and 90 million to 120 million unique TCR beta sequences obtained from about 170 million T cells. An early release that covered 500 to 800 HLA-typed donors contained approximately 300 gigabases of sequencing data and 80 million or so unique TCR sequences. An earlier analysis of 587 of the donors used high-throughput TCR beta sequencing to judge whether each TCR beta V gene segment behaved as functional or pseudogenic. In addition to the first cohort of around 670 subjects, a separate validation cohort of under 150 different subjects was used. Every discovery cohort repertoire had been produced on one sequencing platform. The number of typed donors differed by locus: about 629-630 for A, B, C, DRB1 and DQB1; 522 for DQA1; fewer than 610 for DPA1; and around 470 for DPB1. The study profiled the T cell repertoires of fewer than 850 subjects by immunosequencing and related them to cytomegalovirus serostatus. Donor age, sex, ethnicity and CMV serostatus were compiled together with the repertoire data. In the later analysis, no new phenotypic data were used to find candidate immune exposures; instead, reliance was placed on TCR beta sequences and their occurrence across donors. The genetic ancestry cluster associated with self-reported Caucasian donors included over 65% of the 300 to 450 genotyped donors. A later genetic analysis took genome-wide SNP genotypes for about 55% of the 666 donors and used that subset as a discovery cohort. Class I and class II HLA loci were covered by the typing at four-digit resolution. A later analysis re-examined previously published TCR beta repertoires from several hundred donors and added high-resolution HLA genotyping to investigate patterns of TCR occurrence. Because of strong linkage in the cohort, a few DR-DQ haplotypes were treated as single units for association and clustering. To predict cytomegalovirus infection status, the study brought together high-throughput TCR immunosequencing, statistical association of individual TCRs with disease status, and machine learning. The aim of the study was to test whether cataloging public T cell receptors could identify signatures of past pathogen exposure. Among several hundred genotyped donors of the cohort, an average of approximately 240,000 unique TCR beta nucleotide sequences was sequenced per donor, of which about 18% were non-productive.

Library preparation employed the immunoSEQ multiplex PCR assay. The multiplex PCR relied on a mix of 60 forward primers for TCR Vbeta segments and 13 reverse primers for TCR Jbeta segments. The CDR3 region of rearranged TCR beta genes was amplified from genomic DNA with a multiplex PCR assay. On the Illumina HiSeq System, the amplified TCR beta libraries were sequenced as 87-base-pair reads. Per the original workflow: In a later analysis, some 80 million unique TCR beta chains were counted across the 650 to 700 repertoires, and approximately 9.9 million of these chains were shared by at least two donors. Raw reads were error-corrected and collapsed into unique sequences with a nearest-neighbor algorithm that merged closely related sequences to remove PCR and sequencing errors. To assign V, D and J gene segments, CDR3 sequences were aligned to IMGT reference sequences. Each retained sequence needed at least a six-nucleotide match to both a V gene segment and a J gene segment. A rearrangement counted as productive if the CDR3 had no stop codons and remained in frame with V and J, and every other rearrangement counted as non-productive. Following IMGT convention, CDR3 was defined as the stretch from the second conserved V-encoded cysteine to the conserved J-encoded phenylalanine. In an earlier analysis of more than 550 of the donors, sequences lacking an unambiguous match to a single V gene segment were excluded. An earlier analysis of several hundred of the donors classified V segments as functional when productive rearrangements were above 56.7% and as segregating when the standard deviation between donors was above 5%. A statistical classification framework was built to diagnose cytomegalovirus status from the catalog of TCR beta chain sequences. V and J gene assignment, in a later analysis, came from comparing TCR nucleotide sequences with IMGT/GENE-DB human TR gene sequences. The TCRdist pipeline was used in a later analysis to assign CDR3 sequences and most-parsimonious VDJ recombination scenarios. In a later analysis, every TCR beta chain was defined by the combination of its CDR3 amino acid sequence and its V-gene family, and reads without a unique V-gene family were dropped. As a way to deal with suspected cross-contamination and a sequencing artifact, a later analysis dropped more than 500 nucleotide sequences that were highly shared and had low generation probability. In a later analysis, a clonal expansion index was calculated for each public chain from normalized within-repertoire ranks of inferred template counts. Generation probabilities in a later analysis came from a VDJ recombination model fitted to out-of-frame rearrangements, and those results were checked against IGoR. In a later analysis, TCR-TCR, TCR-HLA and TCR-CMV co-occurrence was scored with hypergeometric tests, and a repertoire-size bias correction was applied to TCR pairs. False discovery rates were estimated in a later analysis by permuting HLA or CMV assignments 20 times. In a later analysis, co-occurring TCRs were grouped using DBSCAN, and TCRdist sequence similarity was added for clustering within HLA-allele-positive subsets. Repertoires with fewer than 30,000 or more than 120,000 public chains, plus five repertoires with anomalous nucleotide sharing, were excluded from co-occurrence clustering. In its TCRdb copy, this immuneACCESS table keeps in-frame sequences only and misses some clones. Where compared with another copy, unresolved V genes explain less than half of these, and the others have no known cause. From that table come the V and J calls and clone size; the DNA was used to work out D and trimming. The sample table contains 130,000 or so clones; only one count was recorded for around 65% of them. 6% to 8% of the sample lies in the top ten.

What the study reported, not specific to this receptor: Because HLA typing was missing for some donors at each locus, association tests included only the typed subset. An association between a missense DCLRE1C variant and V-gene and J-gene trimming of TCR beta chains was found in a later genetic analysis and replicated in an independent cohort. Sequencing depth was assumed to be roughly uniform across donors in the presence/absence analyses, though that assumption may not hold. The only immune exposure information available for the cohort was CMV serostatus. A few of the identified cytomegalovirus-associated TCR beta chains were confirmed in vitro to be specific for cytomegalovirus antigens. A further reported finding was that TCR beta sequences accurately predicted the HLA-A and HLA-B alleles for most subjects in the first cohort. In a later analysis, TCR association rates were found to vary across HLA loci, with the most associated TCRs seen for DRB1 alleles and the fewest for HLA-C alleles. The study listed 150 to 200 TCR beta chains as associated with cytomegalovirus. The classifier was reported to diagnose cytomegalovirus status with high specificity and sensitivity in both the original and validation cohorts. Correlated functional status among segregating V segments might reflect linkage disequilibrium, but an unknown experimental factor could not be ruled out. A group of highly shared sequence variants was considered likely to be a technical artifact of the sequencing pipeline. According to the authors, the approach could potentially be generalized to other disease states and immunological phenotypes. A later genetic analysis reported fewer N-insertions in productive TCRs among donors in an Asian-associated ancestry cluster than the roughly 700-donor mean. Most CMV-associated TCR beta chains appeared to be HLA-restricted in a later analysis, and the HLA associations seemed to be driven largely by CMV exposure. In a later analysis, about 17,000 TCR beta sequences were associated with specific HLA alleles at a false discovery rate of 0.05. While some public TCRs were present in many individuals, most TCR sequences turned up only very rarely across donors. Only TCR beta chains were sequenced in this cohort, and the absence of alpha or paired-chain data limited detectable features. A later analysis reported that several top co-occurrence clusters appeared linked to parvovirus B19, influenza, CMV and Epstein-Barr virus. In a later analysis, HLA-associated TCR beta chains were found to be more clonally expanded and to have lower generation probabilities than equally common non-associated chains. Because counts were too low, around 18 rarely observed V segments, including chromosome 9 orphons, were left out of the earlier analysis of a few hundred of the donors. In an earlier analysis of more than 450 of the donors, most TCR beta V segments were observed in productive rearrangements about 87% or about 30% of the time, broadly matching IMGT annotations. Because the 87-base-pair reads could not distinguish some IMGT-functional V segments, including TRBV6-2 and TRBV6-3, those segments were excluded. When HLA alleles, especially DR and DQ, strongly co-occurred, TCR associations were difficult to assign to individual alleles.

In total, approximately 700 healthy bone marrow donors made up the cohort. At the time of sampling, all cohort members were nominally healthy, though unrecorded immune exposures were likely present. The donor was CMV seronegative and belonged to the group of 320 or so seronegative cohort members. A peripheral blood sample was provided by each donor, and peripheral blood mononuclear cells were used for TCR beta sequencing. The Qiagen DNeasy Blood Extraction Kit was used to extract genomic DNA from the blood cell samples. The sequence is built from TRBV5-4 and TRBJ1-2; the junction holds 9 bases that match TRBD1. Sequenced material: PBMCs. The clonotype was recovered from a woman aged 55 to 70 in good health and CMV-seronegative. CDR3 reads: CASNRGPLSGYTF. The sequenced DNA: TGTGCCAGCAACAGGGGGCCTCTCTCTGGCTACACCTTC.